Following are 18 T cell receptor beta chains from one sample sequenced in a study of blood T cell repertoires in COVID-19. The table came from immunoSEQ multiplex PCR; TCRdb's copy has only in-frame clones and leaves some out. The table records a few hundred thousand clones, more than 65% of them present only once. Sequencing was done on a sample of peripheral blood. Every receptor here comes from a person between 65 and 79 years old with COVID-19, enrolled during active disease.

Details on this clone: Its ends do not fully match the called genes, so a read error is possible. V gene TRBV27 combines with J gene TRBJ2-7; a weak D match, TRBD2 (5 bases). Germline CDR1 reads MNHEY; CDR2 reads SMNVEV (reference sequence). This CDR3 is 15 amino acids long. The DNA for the CDR3 is TGTGCCAGCAGTTCAGGCGGGCCAGCTTTATACGGGCAGTACTTC. As protein: CASSSGGPALYGQYF.

This chain links TRBV10-3 with TRBJ1-1, with D maybe TRBD1 (5 bases). The CDR3 runs 14 residues. CDR1 and CDR2 from the germline V gene are ENHRY and SYGVKD. V lost 5 bases to trimming and J lost 2 bases, with 12 bases between them. CDR3 sequence: CAISQQELNTEAFF. The DNA for the CDR3 is TGTGCCATCAGTCAACAGGAGCTTAACACTGAAGCTTTCTTT.

V is TRBV5-1 and J is TRBJ2-1; D is perhaps TRBD1 (5 bases). V shed 3 bases and J shed 9 bases, with 13 bases lying between them. Germline CDR1 SGHRS, CDR2 YFSETQ. The CDR3 is made up of 13 amino acids. CDR3 DNA: TGCGCCAGCAGCTCCCAGGTGCAGGGTGAGCAGTTCTTC. Encoded protein: CASSSQVQGEQFF.

The chain uses TRBV5-1 and TRBJ1-4, with 8 bases identical to TRBD1. The CDR3 runs 15 residues. V shed 3 bases, J shed 5 bases, and the junction held 6 bases outside the gene matches. CDR1 SGHRS and CDR2 YFSETQ come from the germline V gene. CDR3 in amino acids: CASSSTGDSNEKLFF. The DNA of the CDR3 is TGCGCCAGCAGCTCGACAGGGGACTCCAATGAAAAACTGTTTTTT. The full variable domain, rest sourced from reference TRBV5-1 and TRBJ1-4, is KAGVTQTPRYLIKTRGQQVTLSCSPISGHRSVSWYQQTPGQGLQFLFEYFSETQRNKGNFPGRFSGRQFSNSRSEMNVSTLELGDSALYLCASSSTGDSNEKLFFGSGTQLSVL.

This rearrangement joins TRBV19 to TRBJ2-7; unclear D gene. This CDR3 has 12 amino acids. Trimming cost V 4 bases and J 4 bases, with 8 bases left between them. Germline V CDR1 and CDR2: LNHDA, SQIVND (reference sequence). The CDR3 region has the DNA TGTGCCAGTAGTACAGAGAGTTACGAGCAGTACTTC. It translates to CASSTESYEQYF.

V is TRBV4-3 and J is TRBJ2-7; D is perhaps TRBD1 (6 bases). Deletions cut 1 base from V and 0 bases from J, with 25 bases between. Germline V gives CDR1 LGHNA, CDR2 YSLEER. This CDR3 comprises 20 residues. The DNA for the CDR3 is TGCGCCAGCAGCCAAGGGCGACATTCGGCACAGGGCGATAGCTCCTACGAGCAGTACTTC. Translated: CASSQGRHSAQGDSSYEQYF.

This chain links TRBV19 with TRBJ2-1, with D tentatively TRBD1 (6 bases). The length of the CDR3 is 14 residues. The V and J ends lost 5 bases and 9 bases respectively, with 17 bases between them. Germline V gene sequence: CDR1 LNHDA, CDR2 SQIVND (reference sequence). In DNA, the CDR3 is TGTGCCAGTAGTCCCTTGGACAGTCGGTTTGAGCAGTTCTTC. The encoded protein is CASSPLDSRFEQFF.

This sequence joins TRBV6-5 and TRBJ1-5; no clear D. The germline V and J ends were trimmed by 3 bases and 3 bases, with 9 bases remaining between them. Germline V gene lookup returns CDR1 MNHEY and CDR2 SVGAGI. The CDR3 runs 14 residues. CDR3 bases: TGTGCCAGCAGTTATAACCGGGACAATCAGCCCCAGCATTTT. Translated, it gives CASSYNRDNQPQHF.

The J gene is TRBJ2-1, the V gene TRBV3-1 (or the pseudogene TRBV3-2); D is possibly TRBD1 (6 bases). The CDR3 runs 17 residues. Trimming pared 4 bases from V and 0 bases from J, leaving 16 bases between. The germline V gene encodes CDR1 LGHDT and CDR2 YNNKEL (reference sequence). CDR3 nucleotides: TGTGCCAGCAGCCCAAGCCCGCAGGGGAGCTCCTACAATGAGCAGTTCTTC. This translates into CASSPSPQGSSYNEQFF.

Only a few counts were recorded for this clone. The chain links TRBV4-1 to TRBJ2-7; possibly TRBD1 for D (5 bases). V was trimmed by 4 bases and J by 1 base, leaving 23 bases between them. In germline, CDR1 is MGHRA, CDR2 YSYEKL. This CDR3 region has 18 residues. CDR3 sequence reads: CASSLRSEVGVQSYEQYF. CDR3 sequence (DNA): TGCGCCAGCAGCCTGAGATCAGAGGTAGGGGTTCAATCCTACGAGCAGTACTTC.

The chain links TRBV13 to TRBJ2-7; 7 positions agree with TRBD2. The J segment lost 3 bases and the V segment lost 4 bases, leaving 9 bases of the junction unmatched. Germline loops: CDR1 PRHDT, CDR2 FYEKMQ (reference sequence). There are 15 residues in the CDR3. This chain's CDR3 is CASSSTSSGVYEQYF. The CDR3 coding sequence is TGTGCCAGCAGCTCAACTTCTAGCGGAGTCTACGAGCAGTACTTC.

The V call is TRBV18, the J call TRBJ2-7; TRBD2 matches at 7 bases. CDR3 length: 16 amino acids. The J segment lost 3 bases and the V segment lost 3 bases, leaving 11 bases of the junction unmatched. Looked up from germline, CDR1 is KGHSH and CDR2 is LQKENI. CDR3 coding DNA: TGTGCCAGCTCACCTAATGGGGGGGAGACCCTCTACGAGCAGTACTTC. This codes for CASSPNGGETLYEQYF.

This chain uses TRBV4-2 with TRBJ2-5; TRBD2 matches at 7 bases. The CDR3 contains 15 residues. The V gene end was trimmed by 1 base and the J gene end by 1 base; junction bases not matched to a gene: 3. The V gene's germline CDR1 is LGHNA and CDR2 YNFKEQ. The CDR3 loop reads CASSQGASGQETQYF. The CDR3 region has the DNA TGTGCCAGCAGCCAAGGAGCTAGCGGCCAAGAGACCCAGTACTTC.

V is TRBV7-8 and J is TRBJ1-5; no clear D. The germline V and J ends were trimmed by 1 base and 11 bases, with 18 bases remaining between them. Per germline, CDR1 SGHVS and CDR2 FQNEAQ. The CDR3 has 15 residues. In DNA form, the CDR3 reads TGTGCCAGCAGCTTAGAGGGAGACCCCTCGGGCACCCAGCATTTT. It encodes CASSLEGDPSGTQHF.

The rearrangement uses TRBV28 and TRBJ2-5, with 9 bases identical to TRBD1. With 4 bases clipped from V and 1 base from J, the junction kept 4 bases outside the gene matches. Germline lookup yields CDR1 MDHEN and CDR2 SYDVKM. The CDR3 is made up of 15 amino acids. The CDR3 nucleotides are TGTGCCAGCAGTTCCTTGGGACAGGGCCAAGAGACCCAGTACTTC. Encoded protein: CASSSLGQGQETQYF.

This clone was found once. This chain links TRBV27 with TRBJ1-6, with 9 positions matching TRBD1. The CDR3 is 16 amino acids. The germline V gene has CDR1 MNHEY and CDR2 SMNVEV (reference sequence). The V gene end was trimmed by 1 base and the J gene end by 5 bases; junction bases not matched to a gene: 3. CDR3 nucleotide sequence: TGTGCCAGCAGTTTATGGGGACAGGGAAATAATTCACCCCTCCACTTT. Protein product: CASSLWGQGNNSPLHF.

This clone has a handful of counts. The gene calls are TRBV21-1 and TRBJ2-7; TRBD1, as called in the table, went unchecked against the DNA. TRBV21-1 is listed as a pseudogene. The CDR3 runs to 15 residues. The CDR3 coding sequence is TGTGCCAGCAGCAAAGTGAATACAGGGATGTACGAGCAGTACTTC. It is translated as CASSKVNTGMYEQYF.

The chain employs TRBV2 and TRBJ1-2; the D is unclear. Between the trimmed V and J ends, which lost 2 bases and 8 bases, there was a span of 12 bases. The germline gives CDR1 SNHLY, CDR2 FYNNEI. The CDR3 has 13 amino acids. This chain's CDR3 is CASSELGFGGYTF. CDR3 bases: TGTGCCAGCAGTGAACTCGGGTTCGGCGGCTACACCTTC.